This is a list of T cell receptor beta chains from one sample in a study of Ad26.COV2.S vaccination and SARS-CoV-2 variants. Here immunoSEQ multiplex PCR was the method, and the copy in TCRdb shows in-frame clones only, minus some. The data contain some 370,000 clones, approximately 83% of them singletons. The sequences come from peripheral blood, collected in a trial of Ad26.COV2.S vaccine versus placebo. All receptors come from a person between 18 and 65 years old who received the Ad26.COV2.S COVID-19 vaccine or a placebo. The CDR3 runs from the conserved cysteine through the conserved F or W. Each record gives: J gene, clone size, D gene, V gene, CDR3 protein, CDR3 DNA. D genes are given only for firm matches. Part of the rows lack a size; the others show once, few, many or a class for expanded clones.

TRBJ2-5 few TRBD2 TRBV12-3/TRBV12-4 CASRGGETQYF TGTGCCTCCCGGGGAGGGGAGACCCAGTACTTC
TRBJ2-2 NA TRBD2 TRBV18 CASSPRGLDTGELFF TGTGCCAGCTCACCGCGGGGGTTGGACACCGGGGAGCTGTTTTTT
TRBJ2-3 NA TRBD2 TRBV7-9 CASRVTSGGVDTQYF TGTGCCAGCCGGGTTACCAGCGGGGGGGTAGATACGCAGTATTTT
TRBJ1-6 NA NA TRBV30 CAWSAGRGENSPLHF TGTGCCTGGAGTGCAGGCAGGGGAGAAAATTCACCCCTCCACTTT
TRBJ2-7 once TRBD2 TRBV9 CASSDERGVGNEQYF TGTGCCAGCAGCGACGAGCGGGGGGTGGGCAACGAGCAGTACTTC
TRBJ2-3 NA TRBD2 TRBV6-5 CASQVRGETQYF TGTGCCAGCCAGGTCCGGGGGGAAACGCAGTATTTT
TRBJ2-1 NA NA TRBV19 CASSIAPFSYNEQFF TGTGCCAGTAGTATAGCCCCGTTCTCCTACAATGAGCAGTTCTTC
TRBJ1-6 NA NA TRBV19 CASSYGNNSPLHF TGTGCCAGTAGTTACGGGAATAATTCACCCCTCCACTTT
TRBJ2-2 NA NA TRBV2 CASSGRGRNTGELFF TGTGCCAGCAGTGGACGGGGAAGGAACACCGGGGAGCTGTTTTTT
TRBJ1-1 NA NA TRBV5-1 CASSLEPEVGTEAFF TGCGCCAGCAGCTTGGAACCGGAGGTTGGTACTGAAGCTTTCTTT
TRBJ1-1 NA TRBD1 TRBV7-2 CASSFRGGTEAFF TGTGCCAGCAGCTTCAGGGGGGGCACTGAAGCTTTCTTT
TRBJ1-1 NA NA TRBV5-1 CASSYFQGNTEAFF TGCGCCAGCAGCTATTTTCAGGGGAACACTGAAGCTTTCTTT
TRBJ1-5 few TRBD1 TRBV18 CASSEGQATWGNQPQHF TGTGCCAGCTCAGAGGGACAGGCGACGTGGGGCAATCAGCCCCAGCATTTT
TRBJ2-3 NA NA TRBV19 CASSIARGADTQYF TGTGCCAGTAGTATTGCAAGGGGAGCAGATACGCAGTATTTT
TRBJ2-2 NA NA TRBV6-5 CASSYSMGGELFF TGTGCCAGCAGTTACTCGATGGGGGGGGAGCTGTTTTTT
TRBJ2-7 NA NA TRBV5-1 CASSLAGPRYEQYF TGCGCCAGCAGCTTGGCCGGACCGAGATACGAGCAGTACTTC
TRBJ2-3 NA TRBD1 TRBV19 CASSIWTGGIDTQYF TGTGCCAGTAGTATTTGGACAGGGGGGATAGATACGCAGTATTTT
TRBJ1-2 NA NA TRBV20-1 CSASLGSYGYTF TGCAGTGCTAGTTTGGGGAGCTATGGCTACACCTTC
TRBJ2-1 NA TRBD2 TRBV11-2 CASSSGLAGNNEQFF TGTGCCAGCAGCTCGGGACTAGCGGGAAACAATGAGCAGTTCTTC
TRBJ1-1 NA NA TRBV25-1 CASSENGNTEAFF TGTGCCAGCAGTGAGAACGGGAACACTGAAGCTTTCTTT
TRBJ2-1 NA NA TRBV3-1/TRBV3-2 CASSQGEDRSYNEQFF TGTGCCAGCAGCCAGGGGGAGGACAGATCCTACAATGAGCAGTTCTTC
TRBJ1-5 NA TRBD1 TRBV5-5 CASSRDSFGDQPQHF TGTGCCAGCAGCCGGGACAGTTTCGGAGATCAGCCCCAGCATTTT
TRBJ2-1 NA NA TRBV9 CASSVRGAFYNEQFF TGTGCCAGCAGCGTCAGGGGGGCCTTCTACAATGAGCAGTTCTTC